The clone carrying this T cell receptor beta chain was recorded a few times. Its target is not known. PCR used 60 Vbeta primers and 13 Jbeta primers. The table came from immunoSEQ multiplex PCR; TCRdb's copy has only in-frame clones and leaves some out. The sample shows around 92,000 clones, around 79% of them seen only once. V gave up 3 bases and J gave up 2 bases, with 7 bases separating them. The CDR3 runs 14 residues. CDR1 is SEHNR, CDR2 FQNEAQ, per germline (reference sequence). The entry originates in a study of cytomegalovirus exposure and HLA in healthy donors. Study at large: In an early release, HLA-typed donors contributed tens of millions of unique TCR sequences. Study outcomes and limitations: According to the study, roughly 180 TCR beta chains were cytomegalovirus-associated.

The specimen was PBMCs. J is TRBJ1-4 and V is TRBV7-9; D call uncertain. The clonotype was recovered from a woman aged 70-85 years in good health and CMV-seropositive. CDR3 sequence: CASSFYQTNEKLFF. CDR3 sequence (DNA): TGTGCCAGCAGCTTTTACCAGACTAATGAAAAACTGTTTTTT.